The 18 T cell receptor beta chains reported below all come from one sample, sequenced in a study of shared clonotypes between healthy human individuals. Naive CD8 populations comprised CD45RO-negative cells positively selected for CCR7, excluding terminally differentiated effector memory CD45RA+ cells. Here immunoSEQ multiplex PCR was the method, and the copy in TCRdb shows in-frame clones only, minus some. The sample has over 2 million clones; about 95% are singletons. Sample: naive CD8+ T cells sorted from blood. The receptors stem from a young man in good health.

In DNA form, the CDR3 reads TGTGCCAGCAGCCCCAGAGGGACCCACGAGCAGTACTTC. It encodes CASSPRGTHEQYF. This chain joins TRBV9 and TRBJ2-7; D assignment may be TRBD1 or TRBD2 (5 bases each). Trimming removed 4 bases from V and 5 bases from J, with 13 bases in between. The CDR3 consists of 13 residues. Germline CDR1 and CDR2: SGDLS and YYNGEE.

The rearrangement joins TRBV19 to TRBJ1-5, with 11 nucleotides matching TRBD1. This CDR3 contains 17 residues. The V gene end was trimmed by 5 bases and the J gene end by 4 bases; junction bases not matched to a gene: 10. Germline V gives CDR1 LNHDA, CDR2 SQIVND (reference sequence). DNA of the CDR3: TGTGCCAGTAGTCTCCTCCCGGGACAGGGGGGTAATCAGCCCCAGCATTTT. This codes for CASSLLPGQGGNQPQHF.

The chain uses TRBV7-9 and TRBJ2-1; D is undetermined. Germline CDR1 reads SEHNR; CDR2 reads FQNEAQ (reference sequence). Trimming took off 3 bases at V and 7 bases at J, with 7 bases between the two ends. The length of the CDR3 is 12 residues. DNA of the CDR3: TGTGCCAGCAGCTTTCATAGGAATGAGCAGTTCTTC. Translation gives CASSFHRNEQFF.

A note on this clone: Other DNA sequences from this sample encode an identical CDR3 as well. The chain uses TRBV29-1 and TRBJ2-7; D gene ambiguous. The CDR3 is made up of 12 amino acids. Deletions cut 3 bases from V and 1 base from J, with 7 bases between. Germline loops: CDR1 SQVTM, CDR2 ANQGSEA. This CDR3 reads CSVEVGSYEQYF. The CDR3 nucleotides read TGCAGCGTTGAGGTTGGATCCTACGAGCAGTACTTC.

This rearrangement joins TRBV27 to TRBJ1-1; tentative D call: TRBD1 (5 bases). This CDR3 comprises 13 residues. CDR1 and CDR2 from the germline V gene are MNHEY and SMNVEV (reference sequence). The V gene lost 5 bases and the J gene lost 3 bases, with 10 bases spanning the gap. In DNA, the CDR3 is TGTGCCAGCAGTCGCAGGGAATACACTGAAGCTTTCTTT. It translates to CASSRREYTEAFF.

This clone turned up a few times. The rearrangement uses TRBV19 and TRBJ1-1; TRBD1 aligns across 7 bases. Germline lookup yields CDR1 LNHDA and CDR2 SQIVND (reference sequence). V shed 4 bases and J 5 bases; nucleotides not matched to a gene: 4. This CDR3 is built from 13 residues. The CDR3 DNA sequence: TGTGCCAGTAGTACGACAGGGTGGACTGAAGCTTTCTTT. This sequence encodes CASSTTGWTEAFF.

The V call is TRBV19, the J call TRBJ2-7; 9 nucleotides match TRBD1. This CDR3 is built from 15 residues. Germline CDR1 is LNHDA and CDR2 is SQIVND (reference sequence). V was clipped by 5 bases and J by 3 bases; unmatched bases: 8. In DNA form, the CDR3 reads TGTGCCAGTAGTCCACGGACAGGGGAACGCTACGAGCAGTACTTC. It yields the protein CASSPRTGERYEQYF. The full variable domain, rest sourced from reference TRBV19 and TRBJ2-7, is DGGITQSPKYLFRKEGQNVTLSCEQNLNHDAMYWYRQDPGQGLRLIYYSQIVNDFQKGDIAEGYSVSREKKESFPLTVTSAQKNPTAFYLCASSPRTGERYEQYFGPGTRLTVT.

The gene calls are TRBV5-4 and TRBJ2-7; 15 positions match TRBD2. The CDR3 sequence is 16 residues long. Germline lookup yields CDR1 SGHNT and CDR2 YYREEE (reference sequence). The V and J ends lost 4 bases and 7 bases, in that order; junction bases with no gene match: 9. CDR3 coding DNA: TGTGCCAGCAGCCCGGGACTAGCGGGAGGCCCTCGGGAGCAGTACTTC. Its translation is CASSPGLAGGPREQYF.

The chain recombines TRBV21-1 with TRBJ2-7. TRBV21-1 has pseudogene status. The length of the CDR3 is 12 residues. For the CDR3, the DNA is TGTGCCAGCGGAAATTGGATATACGAGCAGTACTTC. Translation gives CASGNWIYEQYF.

The chain joins TRBV11-2 to TRBJ2-1, with 13 bases identical to TRBD2. Trimming took 5 bases from V and 4 from J; bases not matched to a gene: 14. The germline CDR1 and CDR2 sequences are SGHAT and FQNNGV. This CDR3 is built from 19 residues. The DNA of the CDR3 is TGTGCCAGCAGCGCCAGGACTAGCGGGAGTTCCTTGGCGTACAATGAGCAGTTCTTC. It encodes CASSARTSGSSLAYNEQFF.

The V and J genes are TRBV13 and TRBJ2-4; no clear D. V was pared by 2 bases and J by 8 bases, with 13 bases between. The CDR3 runs 14 residues. Germline CDR1 reads PRHDT; CDR2 reads FYEKMQ (reference sequence). The CDR3 protein is CASSLRVGVDIQYF. The CDR3 DNA reads as TGTGCCAGCAGCTTAAGGGTCGGTGTAGACATTCAGTACTTC.

J is TRBJ2-5 and V is TRBV9; 7 bases line up with TRBD1. Germline V gives CDR1 SGDLS, CDR2 YYNGEE. V lost 4 bases and J lost 5; bases outside the gene matches: 8. The CDR3 length is 14 residues. In nucleotides, the CDR3 is TGTGCCAGCAGCCCCCCGACAGGGATGGAGACCCAGTACTTC. Protein: CASSPPTGMETQYF. Full variable domain (missing parts from reference TRBV9 and TRBJ2-5): DSGVTQTPKHLITATGQRVTLRCSPRSGDLSVYWYQQSLDQGLQFLIQYYNGEERAKGNILERFSAQQFPDLHSELNLSSLELGDSALYFCASSPPTGMETQYFGPGTRLLVL.

The chain combines TRBV9 with TRBJ2-1; 8 nucleotides match TRBD1. The CDR3 covers 16 residues. The J segment lost 0 bases and the V segment lost 0 bases, leaving 2 bases of the junction unmatched. Germline V gene data show CDR1 as SGDLS and CDR2 as YYNGEE. CDR3 amino acids: CASSVGQGNSYNEQFF. The CDR3 DNA follows: TGTGCCAGCAGCGTAGGACAGGGGAACTCCTACAATGAGCAGTTCTTC.

This clone was seen a single time. The chain employs TRBV29-1 and TRBJ1-2; no clear D. From germline, CDR1 is SQVTM and CDR2 ANQGSEA. V shed 6 bases and J shed 3 bases, with 20 bases lying between them. This CDR3 has 15 amino acids. In nucleotides, the CDR3 is TGCAGCGTAGCCGGACGATCCGAATTCGACTATGGCTACACCTTC. This encodes CSVAGRSEFDYGYTF.

The chain links TRBV11-2 to TRBJ2-1, with D possibly being TRBD2 (6 bases). From germline, CDR1 is SGHAT and CDR2 FQNNGV. The CDR3 totals 16 residues. Trimming took 4 bases from V and 0 from J, leaving 13 bases between them. CDR3 nucleotide sequence: TGTGCCAGCAGCTCGGGAGTGGGAGTCTCCTACAATGAGCAGTTCTTC. Translated, it gives CASSSGVGVSYNEQFF.

This sequence joins TRBV5-8 and TRBJ2-7; D uncertain. The CDR3 is made up of 13 amino acids. V was shortened by 1 base and J by 5 bases, with 10 bases between the two germline ends. CDR1 and CDR2 (germline): SGHTS, YDEGEE. CDR3 loop: CASSLRVGHEQYF. The DNA for the CDR3 is TGTGCCAGCAGCTTGAGAGTTGGGCACGAGCAGTACTTC. Full variable domain (outside the CDR3, taken from reference TRBV5-8 and TRBJ2-7): EAGVTQSPTHLIKTRGQQATLRCSPISGHTSVYWYQQALGLGLQFLLWYDEGEERNRGNFPPRFSGRQFPNYSSELNVNALELEDSALYLCASSLRVGHEQYFGPGTRLTVT.

The rearrangement links TRBV6-1 to TRBJ1-2; 10 nucleotides match TRBD1. V was pared by 3 bases and J by 4 bases, with 8 bases of the junction left unmatched. The CDR3 runs to 16 residues. Germline CDR1 and CDR2: MNHNS and SASEGT. The CDR3 loop is CASSDDRGRTGYGYTF. CDR3 sequence (DNA): TGTGCCAGCAGTGACGACAGGGGGCGTACCGGCTATGGCTACACCTTC.

The rearrangement links TRBV27 to TRBJ1-1, with 7 bases matching TRBD1. Unmatched junction bases numbered 9, after V lost 3 bases and J lost 2 bases. Germline V gives CDR1 MNHEY, CDR2 SMNVEV (reference sequence). CDR3 size: 16 residues. This CDR3 reads CASSLGPGTDNTEAFF. The CDR3 DNA sequence: TGTGCCAGCAGTTTGGGGCCCGGGACAGACAACACTGAAGCTTTCTTT.